This passage covers 8 T cell receptor beta chains from one sample sequenced in a study of blood T cell repertoires in COVID-19. Produced via immunoSEQ multiplex PCR; TCRdb's table is partial and in-frame only. The repertoire holds 150,000 or so clones, with about 88% as singletons. Sequencing input: peripheral blood. These receptors were collected from a woman aged 80 or over with acute or convalescent COVID-19.

The chain joins TRBV11-2 to TRBJ2-1, with D perhaps matching TRBD2 (6 bases). This CDR3 spans 15 amino acids. In germline, CDR1 is SGHAT, CDR2 FQNNGV. The V end was cut by 5 bases, the J end by 2 bases, with 13 bases between. CDR3 nucleotide sequence: TGTGCCAGCAGCCCTAGCGCCTCGCCCTACAATGAGCAGTTCTTC. As protein: CASSPSASPYNEQFF.

The chain recombines TRBV18 with TRBJ1-1; 7 bases map to TRBD1. The germline gives CDR1 KGHSH, CDR2 LQKENI. The CDR3 is 16 residues long. The V segment lost 2 bases and the J segment 0 bases; nucleotides outside the gene matches: 6. CDR3 sequence reads: CASSPRQGRMNTEAFF. The CDR3 coding sequence is TGTGCCAGCTCACCAAGACAGGGTCGCATGAACACTGAAGCTTTCTTT.

The chain links TRBV7-3 to TRBJ2-1, with a tentative D call TRBD1 (5 bases). The CDR3 is 16 amino acids. Germline values: CDR1 SGHTA, CDR2 FQGTGA. V lost 5 bases and J lost 0, with 14 bases in between. The CDR3 is CASSRDSLSSYNEQFF. The CDR3 nucleotides are TGTGCCAGCAGCAGAGACAGTTTGAGCTCCTACAATGAGCAGTTCTTC.

The chain is built from TRBV5-5 and TRBJ2-2; D not certain. CDR3 length equals 14 residues. V lost 0 bases to trimming and J lost 4 bases, with 7 bases between them. In germline, CDR1 is SGHKS, CDR2 YYEKEE (reference sequence). CDR3 coding DNA: TGTGCCAGCAGCTTGGCGGCGGTCACCGGGGAGCTGTTTTTT. It specifies CASSLAAVTGELFF.

The genes are TRBV7-2 and TRBJ2-7; 7 positions match TRBD1. The CDR3 has 17 residues. Unmatched junction bases numbered 11, after V lost 1 base and J lost 2 bases. CDR1 and CDR2 (germline): SGHTA, FQGNSA. The DNA of the CDR3 is TGTGCCAGCAGCTTAGTGGTTGACAGGGTAGTACCCTACGAGCAGTACTTC. As protein: CASSLVVDRVVPYEQYF.

V gene TRBV5-6 combines with J gene TRBJ2-7; D remains unclear. Deletions cut 2 bases from V and 2 bases from J, with 5 bases between. The CDR3 is 12 residues long. From germline, CDR1 is SGHDT and CDR2 YYEEEE. The CDR3, as DNA: TGTGCCAGCAGCTTCAGAACCTACGAGCAGTACTTC. Protein: CASSFRTYEQYF.

The V call is TRBV5-5, the J call TRBJ1-1, with 7 bases aligning to TRBD1. J gave up 2 bases and V 9 bases, and 7 bases lay outside the gene matches. The CDR3 extends over 13 amino acids. Germline CDR1 reads SGHKS; CDR2 reads YYEKEE (reference sequence). Written as DNA, the CDR3 is TGTGCCACTACACAGGGGAGAAACACTGAAGCTTTCTTT. Protein sequence: CATTQGRNTEAFF.

This chain links TRBV3-1 (or the pseudogene TRBV3-2) with TRBJ1-4, with D possibly TRBD1 on 5 matching bases. The V gene lost 1 base and the J gene lost 7 bases, with 16 bases spanning the gap. The CDR3 contains 16 residues. From germline, CDR1 is LGHDT and CDR2 YNNKEL (reference sequence). The CDR3: CASSQGPGPEGEKLFF. DNA for the CDR3: TGTGCCAGCAGCCAAGGACCAGGGCCGGAGGGTGAAAAACTGTTTTTT.